Listed here are 15 T cell receptor beta chains from one sample, sequenced in a study of T cell responses to AZD1222 COVID-19 vaccine (dated by TCRdb to 2020 to 2022). The intended sense of this specimen's time point label: baseline before first vaccination. Library method: the immunoSEQ multiplex PCR assay. TCRdb obtained this table from immuneACCESS and retained in-frame rearrangements with V and J assigned. These tables miss some clones; where compared with another copy, unresolved V genes account for less than half of the shortfall, and the remainder is unexplained. This sample has 150,000 or so clones in its table, and just under 95% of those were observed once. Jointly, the top ten make up about 0.9% of the sample. Material: peripheral blood, obtained on day 0 of AZD1222 vaccination. Every receptor here comes from an adult in good health.

This clone appeared a single time. The junction and the germline gene differ at one end; a read error may be behind it. V is TRBV12-3 or TRBV12-4 and J is TRBJ2-3, with 11 bases that match TRBD2. This CDR3 has 13 amino acids. CDR3 coding DNA: TGTGCCAGCAGCCCCTGGGCTAGCGGGGGGACTCTATTT. Translation: CASSPWASGGTLF.

The CDR3 DNA sequence: TGTGCCAGCAGTGATTTCAGAGGGGGTGTTGGCCCCCAGCATTTT. As protein: CASSDFRGGVGPQHF. This chain connects TRBV6-1 to TRBJ1-5; a possible D gene is TRBD1 (6 bases). V lost 3 bases, J lost 10 bases, and 19 bases lay in between. From germline, CDR1 is MNHNS and CDR2 SASEGT. There are 15 residues in the CDR3.

This clone was observed a handful of times. This sequence joins TRBV11-2 and TRBJ1-1; D is unclear. The CDR3 runs to 12 residues. Germline V lookup: CDR1 SGHAT, CDR2 FQNNGV. The V gene lost 3 bases and the J gene lost 1 base, with 3 bases spanning the gap. The CDR3 here is CASSFKNTEAFF. Here the CDR3 DNA reads TGTGCCAGCAGCTTTAAGAACACTGAAGCTTTCTTT.

The chain uses TRBV10-3 and TRBJ2-1, with TRBD2 as a possible D gene (6 bases). CDR1 is ENHRY, CDR2 SYGVKD, per germline. This CDR3 spans 13 amino acids. Trimming removed 4 bases at V and 5 bases at J, with 9 bases between. CDR3 sequence: CAISGGTHNEQFF. The CDR3 DNA sequence: TGTGCCATCAGTGGGGGGACTCACAATGAGCAGTTCTTC.

This chain links TRBV6-2 or TRBV6-3 with TRBJ1-5, with TRBD1 as a possible D gene (5 bases). V gave up 0 bases and J gave up 6 bases, with 9 bases separating them. Germline assignment: CDR1 MNHEY and CDR2 SVGEGT. The CDR3 loop spans 14 amino acids. In DNA, the CDR3 is TGTGCCAGCAGTTACTCGTTGGGGCGTCAGCCCCAGCATTTT. This codes for CASSYSLGRQPQHF.

V is TRBV28 and J is TRBJ1-2; D is ambiguous. In germline, CDR1 is MDHEN, CDR2 SYDVKM. This CDR3 is 12 amino acids long. V dropped 7 bases and J dropped 5 bases, with 11 bases sitting between them. The CDR3 reads CASTLKGYGYTF. The DNA of the CDR3 is TGTGCCAGCACTCTTAAAGGGTATGGCTACACCTTC.

On this clone: The junction differs from germline at one of its ends, possibly a read error. This chain joins TRBV19 and TRBJ1-1; possibly TRBD1 for D (5 bases). The CDR3 is 14 residues long. Germline V CDR1 and CDR2: LNHDA, SQIVND (reference sequence). The CDR3 sequence: CASSIEASGTAAFF. The CDR3 DNA follows: TGTGCCAGTAGTATAGAAGCGTCGGGGACTGCAGCTTTCTTT.

V and J are TRBV9 and TRBJ1-4, with D unclear. This CDR3 has 16 amino acids. V was cut by 4 bases and J by 6 bases, with 19 bases left in between. CDR1 is SGDLS and CDR2 is YYNGEE in the germline V gene. CDR3 in DNA: TGTGCCAGCAGCCCCAGAGGTCAGGTGGGCCATGAAAAACTGTTTTTT. Protein product: CASSPRGQVGHEKLFF.

With regard to this clone: Other nucleotide sequences in the sample specify the same CDR3. The chain recombines TRBV19 with TRBJ1-1; unclear D gene. Germline-derived CDR1 and CDR2 are LNHDA and SQIVND (reference sequence). Between the trimmed V and J ends, which lost 3 bases and 7 bases, there was a span of 6 bases. The CDR3 has 11 amino acids. CDR3 in DNA: TGTGCCAGTAGTATCGGCGGTGAAGCTTTCTTT. It codes for CASSIGGEAFF.

The chain uses TRBV5-4 and TRBJ2-3; TRBD1 matches 9 bases. The V gene's germline CDR1 is SGHNT and CDR2 YYREEE (reference sequence). The V and J ends lost 1 base and 1 base, in that order; junction bases with no gene match: 1. The CDR3 is made up of 15 amino acids. The CDR3 DNA reads TGTGCCAGCAGCTTGACAGGGGGCGGCACAGATACGCAGTATTTT. Residues: CASSLTGGGTDTQYF.

The V gene is TRBV4-3, the J gene TRBJ2-7; TRBD1 aligns across 7 bases. This CDR3 region has 17 residues. Looked up from germline, CDR1 is LGHNA and CDR2 is YSLEER. V gave up 2 bases and J gave up 0 bases; unmatched junction bases: 10. CDR3 sequence (DNA): TGCGCCAGCAGCCAATCCTTTGGGGGACAGAGCTCCTACGAGCAGTACTTC. Amino acid sequence: CASSQSFGGQSSYEQYF.

The rearrangement links TRBV3-1 (or the pseudogene TRBV3-2) to TRBJ2-3, with 9 bases matching TRBD2. Germline CDR1 is LGHDT and CDR2 is YNNKEL (reference sequence). This CDR3 spans 15 amino acids. With V trimmed by 4 bases and J by 5 bases, 7 bases remained unmatched. Here the CDR3 DNA reads TGTGCCAGCAGCCGATTCCGCGGGGGGGGAGATACGCAGTATTTT. Translated: CASSRFRGGGDTQYF.

The genes are TRBV5-8 and TRBJ2-7; TRBD2 is a possible D gene (7 bases). This CDR3 comprises 18 residues. V was pared by 1 base and J by 1 base, with 21 bases between. CDR1 is SGHTS, CDR2 YDEGEE, per germline. The DNA for the CDR3 is TGTGCCAGCAGCTTGTCGGGGGGCCTGGGCCCTGGGTCCTACGAGCAGTACTTC. This sequence encodes CASSLSGGLGPGSYEQYF.

The rearrangement uses TRBV10-3 and TRBJ1-2; 8 bases agree with TRBD1. Germline trimming cut 6 bases from V and 4 bases from J; bases unmatched to any gene: 4. Germline values: CDR1 ENHRY, CDR2 SYGVKD. The CDR3 has 13 amino acids. The CDR3 bases are TGTGCCATCAGGATGGACAGGGCCTATGGCTACACCTTC. Protein product: CAIRMDRAYGYTF.

This clone was recorded once. The chain carries TRBV6-1 and TRBJ1-5; 7 bases match TRBD1. Looked up from germline, CDR1 is MNHNS and CDR2 is SASEGT. This CDR3 is 15 amino acids long. V shed 2 bases, J shed 7 bases, and the junction held 8 bases outside the gene matches. The CDR3, as DNA: TGTGCCAGCAGTGAAAGGAAAGGGGGCAGGCAGCCCCAGCATTTT. Its protein product is CASSERKGGRQPQHF.